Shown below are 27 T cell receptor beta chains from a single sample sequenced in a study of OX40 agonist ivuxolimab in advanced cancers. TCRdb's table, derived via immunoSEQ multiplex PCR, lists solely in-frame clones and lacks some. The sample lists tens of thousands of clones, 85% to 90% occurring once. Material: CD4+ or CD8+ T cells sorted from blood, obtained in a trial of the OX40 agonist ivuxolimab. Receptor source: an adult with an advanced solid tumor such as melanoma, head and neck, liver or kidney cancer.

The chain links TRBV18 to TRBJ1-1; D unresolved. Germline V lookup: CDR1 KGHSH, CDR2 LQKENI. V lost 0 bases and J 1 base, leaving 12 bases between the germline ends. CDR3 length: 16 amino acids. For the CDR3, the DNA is TGTGCCAGCTCACCACCTAATGGCCTCAGGAACACTGAAGCTTTCTTT. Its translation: CASSPPNGLRNTEAFF.

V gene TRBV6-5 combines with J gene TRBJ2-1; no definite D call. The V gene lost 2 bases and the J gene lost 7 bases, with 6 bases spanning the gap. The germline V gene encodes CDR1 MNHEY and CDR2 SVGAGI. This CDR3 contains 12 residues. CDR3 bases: TGTGCCAGCAGTTACCCCCAGAATGAGCAGTTCTTC. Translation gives CASSYPQNEQFF.

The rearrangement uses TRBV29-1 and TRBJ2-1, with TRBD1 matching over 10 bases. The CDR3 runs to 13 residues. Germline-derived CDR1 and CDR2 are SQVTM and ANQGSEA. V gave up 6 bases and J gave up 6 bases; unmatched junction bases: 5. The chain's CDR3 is CSVRQGALNEQFF. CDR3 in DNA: TGCAGCGTCAGACAGGGGGCCCTCAATGAGCAGTTCTTC.

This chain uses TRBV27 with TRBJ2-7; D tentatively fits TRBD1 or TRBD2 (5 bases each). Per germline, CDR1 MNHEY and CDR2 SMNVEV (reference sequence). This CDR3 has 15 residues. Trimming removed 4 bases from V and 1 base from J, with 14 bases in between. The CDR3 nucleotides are TGTGCCAGCAGTTCCCGGGACGGACTGTCCTACGAGCAGTACTTC. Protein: CASSSRDGLSYEQYF.

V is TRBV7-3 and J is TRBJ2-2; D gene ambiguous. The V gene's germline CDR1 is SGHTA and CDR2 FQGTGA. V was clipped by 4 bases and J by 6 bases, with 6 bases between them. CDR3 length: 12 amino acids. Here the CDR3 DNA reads TGTGCCAGCAGCTACTCAGCCGGGGAGCTGTTTTTT. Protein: CASSYSAGELFF.

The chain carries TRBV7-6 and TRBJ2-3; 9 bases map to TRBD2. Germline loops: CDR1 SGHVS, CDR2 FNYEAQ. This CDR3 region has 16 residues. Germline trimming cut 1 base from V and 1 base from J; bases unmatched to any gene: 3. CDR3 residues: CASSLGLAARTDTQYF. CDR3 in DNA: TGTGCCAGCAGCTTAGGACTAGCGGCCCGCACAGATACGCAGTATTTT.

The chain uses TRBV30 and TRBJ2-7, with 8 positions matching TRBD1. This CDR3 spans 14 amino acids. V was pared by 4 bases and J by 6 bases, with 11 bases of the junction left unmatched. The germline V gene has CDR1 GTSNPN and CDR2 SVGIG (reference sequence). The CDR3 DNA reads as TGTGCCTGGACCAGAACAAAGACAGGGGTCGAGCAGTACTTC. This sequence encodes CAWTRTKTGVEQYF.

CDR3 coding DNA: TGTGCCATCAGTGAGCCCGCATTGAGAGATGGCTACACCTTC. Encoded protein: CAISEPALRDGYTF. This chain uses TRBV10-3 with TRBJ1-2; no definite D call. CDR3 length equals 14 residues. V dropped 2 bases and J dropped 6 bases, with 13 bases sitting between them. Germline assignment: CDR1 ENHRY and CDR2 SYGVKD.

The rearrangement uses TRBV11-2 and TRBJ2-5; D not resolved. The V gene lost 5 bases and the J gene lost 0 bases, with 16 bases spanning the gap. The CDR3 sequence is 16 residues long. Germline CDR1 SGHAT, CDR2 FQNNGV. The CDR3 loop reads CASSKPQAGDQETQYF. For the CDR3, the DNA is TGTGCCAGCAGCAAACCTCAGGCTGGGGACCAAGAGACCCAGTACTTC.

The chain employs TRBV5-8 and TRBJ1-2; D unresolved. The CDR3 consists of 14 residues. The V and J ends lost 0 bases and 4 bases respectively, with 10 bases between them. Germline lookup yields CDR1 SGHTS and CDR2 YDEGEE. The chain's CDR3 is CASSLDRRPYGYTF. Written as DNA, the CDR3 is TGTGCCAGCAGCTTGGACAGACGCCCCTATGGCTACACCTTC.

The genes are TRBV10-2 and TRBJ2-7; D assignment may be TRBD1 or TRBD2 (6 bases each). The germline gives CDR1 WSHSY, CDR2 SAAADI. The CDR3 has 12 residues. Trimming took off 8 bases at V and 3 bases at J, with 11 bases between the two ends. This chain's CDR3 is CASGGGIYEQYF. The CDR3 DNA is TGCGCCAGCGGAGGGGGGATCTACGAGCAGTACTTC.

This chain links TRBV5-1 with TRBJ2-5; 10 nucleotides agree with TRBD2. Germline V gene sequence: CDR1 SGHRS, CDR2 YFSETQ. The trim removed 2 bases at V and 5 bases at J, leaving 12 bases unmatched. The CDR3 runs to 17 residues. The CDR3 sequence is CASSLKPSGGERETQYF. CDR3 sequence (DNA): TGCGCCAGCAGCTTAAAGCCCAGCGGGGGGGAACGGGAGACCCAGTACTTC.

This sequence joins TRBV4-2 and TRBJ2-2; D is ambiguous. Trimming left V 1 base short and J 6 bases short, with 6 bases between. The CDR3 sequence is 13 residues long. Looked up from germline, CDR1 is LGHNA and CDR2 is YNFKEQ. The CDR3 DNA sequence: TGTGCCAGCAGCCAAGTCCAGGCCGGGGAGCTGTTTTTT. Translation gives CASSQVQAGELFF.

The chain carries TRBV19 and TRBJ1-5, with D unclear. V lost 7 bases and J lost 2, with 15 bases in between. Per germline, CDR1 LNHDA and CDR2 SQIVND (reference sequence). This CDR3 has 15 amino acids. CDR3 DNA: TGTGCCAGTATAGATCGGGTTGATGGCAATCAGCCCCAGCATTTT. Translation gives CASIDRVDGNQPQHF.

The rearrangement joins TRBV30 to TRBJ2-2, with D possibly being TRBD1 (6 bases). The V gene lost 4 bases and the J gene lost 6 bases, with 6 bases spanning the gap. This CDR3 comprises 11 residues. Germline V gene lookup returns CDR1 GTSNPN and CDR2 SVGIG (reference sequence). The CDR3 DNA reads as TGTGCCTGGAAGGGGGCCGGGGAGCTGTTTTTT. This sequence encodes CAWKGAGELFF.

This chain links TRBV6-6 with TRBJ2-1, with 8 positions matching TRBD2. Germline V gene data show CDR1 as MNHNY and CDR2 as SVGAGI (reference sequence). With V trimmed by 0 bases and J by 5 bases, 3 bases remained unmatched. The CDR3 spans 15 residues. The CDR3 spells CASSYSAGAHNEQFF. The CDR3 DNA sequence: TGTGCCAGCAGTTACTCAGCGGGGGCCCACAATGAGCAGTTCTTC.

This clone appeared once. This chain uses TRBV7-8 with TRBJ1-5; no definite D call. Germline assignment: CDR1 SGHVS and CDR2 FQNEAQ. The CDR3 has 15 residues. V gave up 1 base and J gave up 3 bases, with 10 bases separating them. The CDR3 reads CASSLGSPINQPQHF. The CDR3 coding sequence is TGTGCCAGCAGCTTAGGTTCACCTATCAATCAGCCCCAGCATTTT.

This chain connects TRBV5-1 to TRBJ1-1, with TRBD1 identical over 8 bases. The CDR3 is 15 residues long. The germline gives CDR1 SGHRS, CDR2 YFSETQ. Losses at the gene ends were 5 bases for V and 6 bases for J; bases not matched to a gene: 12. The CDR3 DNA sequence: TGCGCCAGCAGTTCCGGGACAGGCCCACGACCTGAAGCTTTCTTT. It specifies CASSSGTGPRPEAFF.

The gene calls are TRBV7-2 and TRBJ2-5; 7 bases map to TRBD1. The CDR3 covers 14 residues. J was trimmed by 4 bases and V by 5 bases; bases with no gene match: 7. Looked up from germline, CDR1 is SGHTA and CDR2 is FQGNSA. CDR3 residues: CASSLTGFRETQYF. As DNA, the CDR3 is TGTGCCAGCAGCCTGACAGGGTTTCGAGAGACCCAGTACTTC.

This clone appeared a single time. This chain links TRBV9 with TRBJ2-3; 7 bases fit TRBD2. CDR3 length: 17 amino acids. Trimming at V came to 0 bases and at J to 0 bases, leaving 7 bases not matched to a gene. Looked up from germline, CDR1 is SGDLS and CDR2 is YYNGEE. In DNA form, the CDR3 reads TGTGCCAGCAGCGTAGAGGGCGGGGGAGCGAGCACAGATACGCAGTATTTT. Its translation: CASSVEGGGASTDTQYF. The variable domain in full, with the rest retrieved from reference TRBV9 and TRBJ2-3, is DSGVTQTPKHLITATGQRVTLRCSPRSGDLSVYWYQQSLDQGLQFLIQYYNGEERAKGNILERFSAQQFPDLHSELNLSSLELGDSALYFCASSVEGGGASTDTQYFGPGTRLTVL.

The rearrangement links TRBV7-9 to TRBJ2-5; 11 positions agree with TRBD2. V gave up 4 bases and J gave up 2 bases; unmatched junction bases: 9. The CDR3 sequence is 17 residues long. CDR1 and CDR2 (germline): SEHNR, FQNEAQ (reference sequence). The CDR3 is CASSSFLLAGGQETQYF. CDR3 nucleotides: TGTGCCAGCAGCTCGTTCCTTTTAGCGGGGGGGCAAGAGACCCAGTACTTC. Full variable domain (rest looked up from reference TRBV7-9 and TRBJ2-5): DTGVSQNPRHKITKRGQNVTFRCDPISEHNRLYWYRQTLGQGPEFLTYFQNEAQLEKSRLLSDRFSAERPKGSFSTLEIQRTEQGDSAMYLCASSSFLLAGGQETQYFGPGTRLLVL.

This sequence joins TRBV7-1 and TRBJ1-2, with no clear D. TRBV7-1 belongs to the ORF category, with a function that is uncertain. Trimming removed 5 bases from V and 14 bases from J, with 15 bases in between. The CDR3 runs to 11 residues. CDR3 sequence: CASSQAGIGTF. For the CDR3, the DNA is TGTGCCAGCAGCCAAGCCGGGATTGGGACCTTC.

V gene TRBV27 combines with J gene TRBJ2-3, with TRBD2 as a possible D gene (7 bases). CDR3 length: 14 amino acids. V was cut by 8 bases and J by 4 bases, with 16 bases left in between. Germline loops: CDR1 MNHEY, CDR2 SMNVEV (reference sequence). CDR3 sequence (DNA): TGTGCCAGCGCGCGGGGGCTTCCGGCAGATACGCAGTATTTT. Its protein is CASARGLPADTQYF.

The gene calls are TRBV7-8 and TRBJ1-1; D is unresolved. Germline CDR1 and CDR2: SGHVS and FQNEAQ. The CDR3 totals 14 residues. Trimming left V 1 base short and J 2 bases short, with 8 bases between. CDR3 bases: TGTGCCAGCAGCTTAGGCCCCCTCAACACTGAAGCTTTCTTT. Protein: CASSLGPLNTEAFF. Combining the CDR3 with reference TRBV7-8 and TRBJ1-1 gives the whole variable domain GAGVSQSPRYKVAKRGQDVALRCDPISGHVSLFWYQQALGQGPEFLTYFQNEAQLDKSGLPSDRFFAERPEGSVSTLKIQRTQQEDSAVYLCASSLGPLNTEAFFGQGTRLTVV.

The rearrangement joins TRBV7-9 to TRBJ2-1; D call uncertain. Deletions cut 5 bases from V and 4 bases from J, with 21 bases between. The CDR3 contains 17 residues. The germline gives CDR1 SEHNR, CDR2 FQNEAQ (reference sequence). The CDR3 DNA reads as TGTGCCAGCAGCCCACCTAGTGGGGATGTTGGGTACAATGAGCAGTTCTTC. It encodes CASSPPSGDVGYNEQFF.

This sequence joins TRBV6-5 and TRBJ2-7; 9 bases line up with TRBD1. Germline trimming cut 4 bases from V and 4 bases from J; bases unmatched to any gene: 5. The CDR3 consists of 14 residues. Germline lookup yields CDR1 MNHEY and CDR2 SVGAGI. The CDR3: CASSWGTGPYEQYF. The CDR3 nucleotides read TGTGCCAGCAGTTGGGGGACAGGGCCGTACGAGCAGTACTTC.

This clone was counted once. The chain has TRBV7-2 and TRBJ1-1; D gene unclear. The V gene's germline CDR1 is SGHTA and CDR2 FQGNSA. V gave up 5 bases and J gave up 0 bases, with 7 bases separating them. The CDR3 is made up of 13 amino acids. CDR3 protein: CASSPNMNTEAFF. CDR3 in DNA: TGTGCCAGCAGCCCTAACATGAACACTGAAGCTTTCTTT.